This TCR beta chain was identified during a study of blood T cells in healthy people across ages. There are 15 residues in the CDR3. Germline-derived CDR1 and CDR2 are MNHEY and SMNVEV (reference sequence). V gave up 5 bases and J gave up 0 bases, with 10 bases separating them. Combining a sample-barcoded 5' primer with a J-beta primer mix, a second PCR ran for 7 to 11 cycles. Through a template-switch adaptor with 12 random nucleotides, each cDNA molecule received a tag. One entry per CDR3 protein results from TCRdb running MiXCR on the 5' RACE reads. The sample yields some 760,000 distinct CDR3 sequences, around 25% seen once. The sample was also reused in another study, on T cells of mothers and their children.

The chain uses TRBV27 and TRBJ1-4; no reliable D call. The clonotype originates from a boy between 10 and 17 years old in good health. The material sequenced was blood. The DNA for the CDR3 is TGTGCCAGCAGTCGGATTGGCGCAACTAATGAAAAACTGTTTTTT. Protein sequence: CASSRIGATNEKLFF.